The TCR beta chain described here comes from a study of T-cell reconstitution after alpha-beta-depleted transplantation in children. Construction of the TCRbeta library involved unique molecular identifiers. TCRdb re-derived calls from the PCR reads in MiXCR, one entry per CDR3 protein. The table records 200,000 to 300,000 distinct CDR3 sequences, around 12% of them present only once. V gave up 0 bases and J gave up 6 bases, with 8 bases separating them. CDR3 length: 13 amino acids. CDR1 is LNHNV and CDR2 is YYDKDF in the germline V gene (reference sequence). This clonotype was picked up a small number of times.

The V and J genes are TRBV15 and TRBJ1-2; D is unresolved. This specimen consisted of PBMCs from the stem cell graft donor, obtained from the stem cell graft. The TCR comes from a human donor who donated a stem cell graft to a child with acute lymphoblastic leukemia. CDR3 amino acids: CATSRDLADGYTF. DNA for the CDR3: TGTGCCACCAGCAGAGATCTGGCAGATGGCTACACCTTC. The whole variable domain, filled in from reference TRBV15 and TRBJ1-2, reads DAMVIQNPRYQVTQFGKPVTLSCSQTLNHNVMYWYQQKSSQAPKLLFHYYDKDFNNEADTPDNFQSRRPNTSFCFLDIRSPGLGDTAMYLCATSRDLADGYTFGSGTRLTVV.